Each of the 20 T cell receptor beta chains below was sequenced from the same sample in a study of blood T cell repertoires in COVID-19. TCRdb's copy holds only in-frame clones and misses some; the assay was immunoSEQ multiplex PCR. The sample contains 95,000 to 150,000 clones, about 86% of which appear only once. The sequencing input was peripheral blood. Every receptor here comes from a woman aged 45-60 years with active or convalescent COVID-19.

The J gene is TRBJ2-7, the V gene TRBV20-1; 7 bases match TRBD1. J gave up 1 base and V 3 bases, and 9 bases lay outside the gene matches. This CDR3 has 15 residues. Germline CDR1 and CDR2: DFQATT and SNEGSKA (reference sequence). The CDR3 nucleotides are TGCAGTGCTAGTCCCCAGGACAGGCTGTCCTACGAGCAGTACTTC. Its protein product is CSASPQDRLSYEQYF.

The gene calls are TRBV2 and TRBJ1-5; 8 nucleotides match TRBD1. The ends lost 6 bases at V and 3 bases at J; junction bases unmatched: 7. Germline V gene data show CDR1 as SNHLY and CDR2 as FYNNEI. The CDR3 totals 15 residues. For the CDR3, the DNA is TGTGCCAGCAGAGCAGGGGGCCTCGCCAATCAGCCCCAGCATTTT. Protein: CASRAGGLANQPQHF.

This clone was detected only once. This chain links TRBV19 with TRBJ2-7; D ambiguous. Germline lookup yields CDR1 LNHDA and CDR2 SQIVND (reference sequence). The germline V and J ends were trimmed by 5 bases and 3 bases, with 11 bases remaining between them. The CDR3 has 13 amino acids. CDR3 residues: CASSAAVRYEQYF. Written as DNA, the CDR3 is TGTGCCAGTAGTGCCGCGGTCCGCTACGAGCAGTACTTC.

The chain carries TRBV19 and TRBJ1-2, with D possibly matching TRBD1 (6 bases). This CDR3 spans 14 amino acids. Germline V CDR1 and CDR2: LNHDA, SQIVND (reference sequence). Trimming took off 2 bases at V and 4 bases at J, with 11 bases between the two ends. The CDR3 loop reads CASSILGAIYGYTF. In DNA, the CDR3 is TGTGCCAGTAGTATATTGGGGGCGATCTATGGCTACACCTTC.

The chain carries TRBV21-1 and TRBJ2-7; TRBD1 was called by the table and not checked on the DNA. TRBV21-1 is listed as a pseudogene. The CDR3 contains 20 residues. CDR3 amino acids: CASSKWDRDRPKASSYEQYF. CDR3 DNA sequence: TGTGCCAGCAGCAAATGGGACCGGGACAGACCGAAGGCCAGCTCCTACGAGCAGTACTTC.

V and J are TRBV15 and TRBJ1-5, with D unclear. V lost 2 bases and J lost 4, with 15 bases in between. The CDR3 loop spans 16 amino acids. CDR1 LNHNV and CDR2 YYDKDF come from the germline V gene (reference sequence). CDR3 nucleotide sequence: TGTGCCACCAGCAGATCTCTAGGGAGTACTAATCAGCCCCAGCATTTT. Translated, it gives CATSRSLGSTNQPQHF.

This chain uses TRBV5-4 with TRBJ1-6, with 10 positions matching TRBD1. Unmatched junction bases numbered 1, after V lost 2 bases and J lost 8 bases. The CDR3 loop spans 14 amino acids. The germline gives CDR1 SGHNT, CDR2 YYREEE (reference sequence). The CDR3 protein is CASSFGTGDSPLHF. For the CDR3, the DNA is TGTGCCAGCAGCTTTGGGACAGGGGATTCACCCCTCCACTTT.

The chain uses TRBV6-5 and TRBJ2-1, with TRBD2 identical over 7 bases. CDR3 length: 15 amino acids. Germline V gene lookup returns CDR1 MNHEY and CDR2 SVGAGI. J gave up 6 bases and V 6 bases, and 11 bases lay outside the gene matches. The CDR3 bases are TGTGCCAGCAGCGTCACTAGCGTTTCTAGCAATGAGCAGTTCTTC. It encodes CASSVTSVSSNEQFF.

The chain is built from TRBV30 and TRBJ2-3, with D possibly being TRBD2 (7 bases). The CDR3 covers 14 residues. Germline V CDR1 and CDR2: GTSNPN, SVGIG (reference sequence). V lost 7 bases and J 3 bases, leaving 17 bases between the germline ends. The CDR3 spells CASRVGGQTDTQYF. CDR3 in DNA: TGTGCCTCGAGGGTGGGGGGGCAGACAGATACGCAGTATTTT. Full variable domain (missing parts from reference TRBV30 and TRBJ2-3): SQTIHQWPATLVQPVGSPLSLECTVEGTSNPNLYWYRQAAGRGLQLLFYSVGIGQISSEVPQNLSASRPQDRQFILSSKKLLLSDSGFYLCASRVGGQTDTQYFGPGTRLTVL.

The chain is built from TRBV9 and TRBJ2-3; D remains ambiguous. The CDR3 loop spans 14 amino acids. Trimming shortened V by 1 base and J by 4 bases, and 10 bases separated the two germline ends. The germline V gene encodes CDR1 SGDLS and CDR2 YYNGEE. The chain's CDR3 is CASSVSRSADTQYF. The CDR3 DNA follows: TGTGCCAGCAGCGTAAGTAGGAGCGCAGATACGCAGTATTTT. The variable domain in full, completed from reference TRBV9 and TRBJ2-3, reads DSGVTQTPKHLITATGQRVTLRCSPRSGDLSVYWYQQSLDQGLQFLIQYYNGEERAKGNILERFSAQQFPDLHSELNLSSLELGDSALYFCASSVSRSADTQYFGPGTRLTVL.

In its sample, this clone was seen once. V and J are TRBV28 and TRBJ2-1, with 13 nucleotides matching TRBD2. This CDR3 has 15 amino acids. The germline gives CDR1 MDHEN, CDR2 SYDVKM. V was clipped by 6 bases and J by 9 bases; unmatched bases: 8. The CDR3 nucleotides read TGTGCCAGCAGATCCAGGACTAGCGGGAGTACTGAGCAGTTCTTC. Translated, it gives CASRSRTSGSTEQFF.

CDR3 sequence (DNA): TGTGCCAGCAGTTACTCCCCTCGGGGGTCCTACGAGCAGTACTTC. This codes for CASSYSPRGSYEQYF. This chain connects TRBV6-5 to TRBJ2-7, with D tentatively TRBD2 (6 bases). The germline V and J ends were trimmed by 0 bases and 1 base, with 10 bases remaining between them. This CDR3 has 15 residues. Germline-derived CDR1 and CDR2 are MNHEY and SVGAGI.

This sequence joins TRBV7-2 and TRBJ2-7; 8 bases are shared with TRBD2. From germline, CDR1 is SGHTA and CDR2 FQGNSA. V dropped 5 bases and J dropped 2; count of bases not matched to a gene: 5. CDR3 length: 14 amino acids. The DNA for the CDR3 is TGTGCCAGCAGCCCGGGAGGGCGGGCCTACGAGCAGTACTTC. Encoded protein: CASSPGGRAYEQYF.

V gene TRBV7-8 combines with J gene TRBJ2-1; TRBD2 matches 13 bases. With 4 bases clipped from V and 6 bases from J, the junction kept 3 bases outside the gene matches. This CDR3 comprises 15 residues. Germline-derived CDR1 and CDR2 are SGHVS and FQNEAQ. The CDR3 region is CASSSTSGRRNEQFF. The CDR3 region has the DNA TGTGCCAGCAGCTCGACTAGCGGGAGGCGCAATGAGCAGTTCTTC.

This rearrangement joins TRBV28 to TRBJ1-3; D gene ambiguous. Germline V gives CDR1 MDHEN, CDR2 SYDVKM. The CDR3 is made up of 16 amino acids. Trimming stripped 7 bases from V and 0 bases from J, with 16 bases between. The CDR3 sequence is CASTSFGGSSGNTIYF. In nucleotides, the CDR3 is TGTGCCAGCACTAGCTTCGGCGGCAGCTCTGGAAACACCATATATTTT.

This chain links TRBV20-1 with TRBJ1-6; 7 nucleotides match TRBD1. The V and J ends lost 3 bases and 8 bases, in that order; junction bases with no gene match: 10. The CDR3 contains 15 residues. CDR1 and CDR2 (germline): DFQATT, SNEGSKA (reference sequence). The CDR3 DNA reads as TGCAGTGCTAGTACTGAGGGACAGAGCTATTCACCCCTCCACTTT. Residues: CSASTEGQSYSPLHF.

V gene TRBV6-5 combines with J gene TRBJ2-2; D is undetermined. There are 13 residues in the CDR3. V lost 6 bases to trimming and J lost 5 bases, with 10 bases between them. Per germline, CDR1 MNHEY and CDR2 SVGAGI. The CDR3 protein is CASRLETTGELFF. The CDR3 DNA reads as TGTGCCAGCAGGCTGGAGACTACCGGGGAGCTGTTTTTT.

This chain joins TRBV27 and TRBJ2-3, with D hard to call. This CDR3 is 12 amino acids long. Trimming left V 4 bases short and J 6 bases short, with 8 bases between. CDR1 and CDR2 from the germline V gene are MNHEY and SMNVEV (reference sequence). The CDR3 region is CASSSSADTQYF. The CDR3 DNA follows: TGTGCCAGCAGTTCCAGTGCTGATACGCAGTATTTT.

The CDR3 loop is CATRKLATSTDTQYF. In DNA, the CDR3 is TGTGCCACGCGGAAACTAGCGACAAGCACAGATACGCAGTATTTT. This rearrangement joins TRBV5-6 to TRBJ2-3; 7 bases agree with TRBD2. Germline V gene lookup returns CDR1 SGHDT and CDR2 YYEEEE. With V trimmed by 9 bases and J by 0 bases, 10 bases remained unmatched. CDR3 length: 15 amino acids.

The J gene is TRBJ2-1, the V gene TRBV5-5; D possibly corresponds to TRBD2 (5 bases). The V and J ends lost 1 base and 5 bases respectively, with 7 bases between them. Germline values: CDR1 SGHKS, CDR2 YYEKEE (reference sequence). CDR3 size: 13 residues. Here the CDR3 reads CASSLRGNNEQFF. The CDR3 coding sequence is TGTGCCAGCAGCTTGCGAGGGAACAATGAGCAGTTCTTC.